This T cell receptor beta chain was sequenced in a study of T cells after posttransplantation cyclophosphamide. TCRdb's table, derived via immunoSEQ multiplex PCR, lists solely in-frame clones and lacks some. The sample shows some 43,000 clones, none of them appearing just once. This clone was recorded many times. Germline-derived CDR1 and CDR2 are MRHNA and SNTAGT. CDR3 length: 13 residues. V shed 2 bases and J shed 1 base, with 5 bases lying between them. The sequence was collected from a man in his forties in good health, CMV-negative, and a related stem cell transplant donor. Sequenced: PBMCs. The V and J genes are TRBV6-4 and TRBJ1-1; D gene uncertain. CDR3 in DNA: TGTGCCAGCAGTGACCGGGGGAACACTGAAGCTTTCTTT. Its translation: CASSDRGNTEAFF.